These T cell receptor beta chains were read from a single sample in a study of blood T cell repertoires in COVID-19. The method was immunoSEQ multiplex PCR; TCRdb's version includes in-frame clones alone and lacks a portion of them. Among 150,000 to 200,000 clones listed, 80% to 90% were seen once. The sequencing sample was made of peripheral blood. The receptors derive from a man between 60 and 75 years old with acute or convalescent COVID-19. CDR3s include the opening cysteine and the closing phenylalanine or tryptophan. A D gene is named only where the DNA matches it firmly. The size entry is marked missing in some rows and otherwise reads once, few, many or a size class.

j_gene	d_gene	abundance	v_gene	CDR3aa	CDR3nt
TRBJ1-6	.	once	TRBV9	CASGRGPGNSPLHF	TGTGCCAGCGGGAGAGGGCCCGGCAATTCACCCCTCCACTTT
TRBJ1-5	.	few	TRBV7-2	CASSLAATGAPQHF	TGTGCCAGCAGCTTAGCGGCAACAGGAGCGCCCCAGCATTTT
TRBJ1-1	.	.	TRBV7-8	CASSLVGGYTEAFF	TGTGCCAGCAGCTTAGTGGGGGGATACACTGAAGCTTTCTTT
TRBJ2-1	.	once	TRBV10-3	CAISDSAGRIYNEQFF	TGTGCCATCAGTGATTCCGCGGGAAGAATCTACAATGAGCAGTTCTTC
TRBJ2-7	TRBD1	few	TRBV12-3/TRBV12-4	CASSLQGAGEQYF	TGTGCCAGCAGCCTCCAGGGGGCGGGTGAGCAGTACTTC
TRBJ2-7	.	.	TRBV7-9	CASSLHTYEQYF	TGTGCCAGCAGCTTACACACCTACGAGCAGTACTTC
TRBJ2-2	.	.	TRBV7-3	CASSRRTGGLAGVGTGELFF	TGTGCCAGCAGCAGAAGGACAGGGGGTCTAGCGGGAGTGGGCACCGGGGAGCTGTTTTTT
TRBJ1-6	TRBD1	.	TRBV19	CASSIDADRGRSPLHF	TGTGCCAGTAGTATAGACGCGGACAGGGGGCGCTCACCCCTCCACTTT
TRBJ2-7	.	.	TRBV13	CASSLGYYEQYF	TGTGCCAGCAGCTTAGGTTATTACGAGCAGTACTTC
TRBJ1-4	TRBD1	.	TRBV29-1	CSVNRDSGGKLFF	TGCAGCGTTAACCGGGACAGTGGAGGAAAACTGTTTTTT
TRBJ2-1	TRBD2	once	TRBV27	CASSPAKGLAGPNEQFF	TGTGCCAGCTCTCCCGCCAAGGGGCTAGCGGGACCCAATGAGCAGTTCTTC
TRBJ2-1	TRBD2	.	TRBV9	CASSLTGLAGDEQFF	TGTGCCAGCAGCTTAACGGGACTAGCGGGAGATGAGCAGTTCTTC
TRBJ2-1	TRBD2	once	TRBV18	CASSPSSGVYNEQFF	TGTGCCAGCTCACCAAGTAGCGGGGTCTACAATGAGCAGTTCTTC
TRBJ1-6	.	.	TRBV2	CASSPTRGGNSPLHF	TGTGCCAGCAGTCCCACCAGGGGTGGTAATTCACCCCTCCACTTT
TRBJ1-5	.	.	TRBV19	CASSLHRANQPQHF	TGTGCCAGTAGTCTACACAGGGCCAATCAGCCCCAGCATTTT
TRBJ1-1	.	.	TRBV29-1	CSAQTGNTEAFF	TGCAGCGCTCAGACAGGGAACACTGAAGCTTTCTTT
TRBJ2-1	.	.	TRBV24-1	CATSDYSAGYNEQFF	TGTGCCACCAGTGACTACTCTGCGGGCTACAATGAGCAGTTCTTC
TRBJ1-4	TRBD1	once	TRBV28	CASRTGTGAEKLFF	TGTGCCAGCAGAACCGGGACAGGGGCCGAAAAACTGTTTTTT
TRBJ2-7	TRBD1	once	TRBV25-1	CASSGTGYEQYF	TGTGCCAGCAGTGGGACAGGCTACGAGCAGTACTTC
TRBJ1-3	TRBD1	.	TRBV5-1	CASSLVHRGPAGNTIYF	TGCGCCAGCAGCTTGGTCCACAGGGGGCCAGCTGGAAACACCATATATTTT
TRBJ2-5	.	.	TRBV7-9	CASSLVVTPQETQYF	TGTGCCAGCAGCTTAGTCGTGACACCACAAGAGACCCAGTACTTC
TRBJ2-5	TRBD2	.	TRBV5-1	CASSLMGLPQETQYF	TGCGCCAGCAGCTTAATGGGACTACCCCAAGAGACCCAGTACTTC
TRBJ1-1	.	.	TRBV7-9	CASSLAGANTEAFF	TGTGCCAGCAGCTTAGCTGGGGCAAACACTGAAGCTTTCTTT
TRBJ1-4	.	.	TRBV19	CASNLGGAPEKLFF	TGTGCCAGTAACCTGGGGGGGGCGCCTGAAAAACTGTTTTTT
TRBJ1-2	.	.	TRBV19	CASSILAAGRGYTF	TGTGCCAGTAGTATTTTAGCGGCAGGGCGAGGCTACACCTTC
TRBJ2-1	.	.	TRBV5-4	CASSTGTFSYNEQFF	TGTGCCAGCAGCACCGGGACTTTCTCCTACAATGAGCAGTTCTTC
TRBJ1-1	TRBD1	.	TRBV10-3	CAISEPFTGGNTEAFF	TGTGCCATCAGTGAGCCGTTCACAGGGGGGAACACTGAAGCTTTCTTT
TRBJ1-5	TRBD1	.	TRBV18	CASSPPDRVGPQHF	TGTGCCAGCTCACCACCGGACAGGGTGGGACCCCAGCATTTT
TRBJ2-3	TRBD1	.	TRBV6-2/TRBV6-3	CASSYSGGLSDTQYF	TGTGCCAGCAGTTACTCAGGGGGCCTCTCGGATACGCAGTATTTT
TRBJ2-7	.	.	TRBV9	CASSVGSDSSNEQYF	TGTGCCAGCAGCGTAGGGTCCGACAGTTCCAACGAGCAGTACTTC
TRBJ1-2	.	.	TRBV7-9	CASSLISSGYGYTF	TGTGCCAGCAGCTTAATCTCCAGTGGCTATGGCTACACCTTC
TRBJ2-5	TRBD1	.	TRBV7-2	CASSSRITGGRETQYF	TGTGCCAGCAGCTCCAGAATAACAGGGGGCAGAGAGACCCAGTACTTC
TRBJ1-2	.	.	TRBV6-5	CASSGPTGGYTF	TGTGCCAGCAGCGGCCCCACGGGTGGCTACACCTTC
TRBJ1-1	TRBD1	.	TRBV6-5	CASRTGAGTEAFF	TGTGCCAGCAGGACAGGGGCTGGGACTGAAGCTTTCTTT
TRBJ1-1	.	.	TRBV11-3	CASSPGRGTEAFF	TGTGCCAGCAGCCCGGGTAGAGGGACTGAAGCTTTCTTT
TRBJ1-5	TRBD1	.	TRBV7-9	CASSLSADRGNQPQHF	TGTGCCAGCAGCCTATCCGCGGACAGGGGAAATCAGCCCCAGCATTTT
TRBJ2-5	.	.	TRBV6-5	CASSLLETQYF	TGTGCCAGCAGCTTATTGGAGACCCAGTACTTC
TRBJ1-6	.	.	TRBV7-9	CASSRVGQSSYNSPLHF	TGTGCCAGCAGCCGGGTAGGACAGAGCTCCTATAATTCACCCCTCCACTTT
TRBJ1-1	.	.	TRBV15	CATSREGGGYMNTEAFF	TGTGCCACCAGCAGAGAGGGAGGTGGTTACATGAACACTGAAGCTTTCTTT
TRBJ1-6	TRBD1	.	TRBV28	CASSLDRGAYNSPLHF	TGTGCCAGCAGTTTGGACAGGGGGGCCTATAATTCACCCCTCCACTTT
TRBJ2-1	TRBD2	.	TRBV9	CASSPTTSGSVNEQFF	TGTGCCAGCAGCCCCACGACTAGCGGGAGTGTCAATGAGCAGTTCTTC
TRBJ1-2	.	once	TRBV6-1	CASSEGARNGYTF	TGTGCCAGCAGTGAGGGGGCTAGGAATGGCTACACCTTC
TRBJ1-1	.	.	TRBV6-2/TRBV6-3	CASSYMAGTEAFF	TGTGCCAGCAGTTATATGGCGGGAACTGAAGCTTTCTTT
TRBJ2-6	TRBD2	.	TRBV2	CASREGSSGANVLTF	TGTGCCAGTCGGGAGGGGAGCTCTGGGGCCAACGTCCTGACTTTC
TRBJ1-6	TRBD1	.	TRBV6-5	CASRTGQGRNSPLHF	TGTGCCAGCAGAACCGGACAGGGGAGGAATTCACCCCTCCACTTT
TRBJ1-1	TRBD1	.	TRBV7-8	CASRGQGAGNTEAFF	TGTGCCAGCAGGGGACAGGGGGCTGGAAACACTGAAGCTTTCTTT
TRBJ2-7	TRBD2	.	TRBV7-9	CASSGGVAGADYEQYF	TGTGCCAGCAGCGGGGGGGTGGCGGGAGCCGACTACGAGCAGTACTTC
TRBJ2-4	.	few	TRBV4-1	CASSQDGGGLAKNIQYF	TGCGCCAGCAGCCAAGACGGGGGAGGACTAGCCAAAAACATTCAGTACTTC
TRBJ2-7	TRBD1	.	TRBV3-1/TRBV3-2	CASSLLGQSYQQYF	TGTGCCAGCAGCCTACTGGGACAGTCTTACCAGCAGTACTTC
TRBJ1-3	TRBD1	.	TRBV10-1	CAIPQGLTGNTIYF	TGCGCCATCCCACAGGGGTTAACTGGAAACACCATATATTTT
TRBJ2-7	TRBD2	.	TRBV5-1	CASSLGLASSYEQYF	TGCGCCAGCAGCTTGGGACTAGCGAGTTCCTACGAGCAGTACTTC
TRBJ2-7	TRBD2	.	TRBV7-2	CASSLAASGKNEQYF	TGTGCCAGCAGCTTAGCGGCTAGCGGGAAAAACGAGCAGTACTTC
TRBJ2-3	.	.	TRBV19	CASSITGSSTDTQYF	TGTGCCAGTAGTATAACGGGGTCTAGCACAGATACGCAGTATTTT
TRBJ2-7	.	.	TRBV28	CASSLTSRGEQYF	TGTGCCAGCAGTTTAACGTCTCGGGGCGAGCAGTACTTC
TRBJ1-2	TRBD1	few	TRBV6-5	CASSLQGNYGYTF	TGTGCCAGCAGTCTACAGGGGAACTATGGCTACACCTTC